This T cell receptor (beta chain) was observed in a study of T cell responses to AZD1222 COVID-19 vaccine. The CDR3 length is 18 residues. The V end lost 1 base, the J end lost 7 bases, and 22 bases lay between the germline ends. Germline values: CDR1 KGHDR, CDR2 SFDVKD. Profiled with immunoSEQ multiplex PCR; TCRdb holds only in-frame clones, not every one. The table lists 150,000 to 200,000 clones, approximately 92% of them singletons. This TCR was recovered from an adult in good health. This specimen was peripheral blood, taken on day 0 of AZD1222 vaccination. This sequence joins TRBV24-1 and TRBJ1-5; a possible D gene is TRBD1 (6 bases). CDR3 nucleotide sequence: TGTGCCACCAGTGATTTCCCGGTGAGGACTAGGGGGGGGCAGCCCCAGCATTTT. Translated, it gives CATSDFPVRTRGGQPQHF.